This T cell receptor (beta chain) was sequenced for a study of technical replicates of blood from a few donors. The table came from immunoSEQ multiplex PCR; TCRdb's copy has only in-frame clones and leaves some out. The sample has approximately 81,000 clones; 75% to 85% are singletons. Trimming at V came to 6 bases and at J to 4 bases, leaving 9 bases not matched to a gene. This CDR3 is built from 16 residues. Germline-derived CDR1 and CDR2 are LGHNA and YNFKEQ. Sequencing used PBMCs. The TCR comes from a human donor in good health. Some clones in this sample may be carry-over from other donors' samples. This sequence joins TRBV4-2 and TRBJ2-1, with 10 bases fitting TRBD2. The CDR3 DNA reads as TGTGCCAGCAGACTAGCGGGGACTACTGGTTACAATGAGCAGTTCTTC. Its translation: CASRLAGTTGYNEQFF.